This T cell receptor beta chain was identified during a study of blood T cell repertoires in COVID-19. Libraries were prepared by immunoSEQ multiplex PCR; TCRdb keeps only in-frame clonotypes and omits some of them. This sample has about 190,000 clones, with roughly 84% found just once. Germline V gene data show CDR1 as MRHNA and CDR2 as SNTAGT. The CDR3 covers 13 residues. Trimming left V 5 bases short and J 0 bases short, with 7 bases between. The sample was peripheral blood. This TCR was recovered from a man older than 75 with COVID-19, enrolled during active disease. This rearrangement joins TRBV6-4 to TRBJ1-1; possibly TRBD1 for D (5 bases). The CDR3 DNA is TGTGCCAGCAGTCGACAGATGAACACTGAAGCTTTCTTT. Its translation is CASSRQMNTEAFF.